This T cell receptor beta chain comes out of a study of HIV-infected patients and healthy controls (dated by TCRdb to the mid-2010s). About the study as a whole: CD4 counts were modestly but significantly increased in about 85% of the 16 patients after three months of therapy, but they remained below normal ranges. No consistent shift in CD8 counts was seen during early therapy, whereas a slight rise was seen in the CD4:CD8 ratio. Viral load fell below detection in most of the 16 patients by the second bleed and in all patients following a further year of therapy. Overall T-cell lymphocytopenia was not observed in the patients, and no significant difference from controls was found in total CDR3 counts per chain. Whether deep TCR repertoire sequencing of small blood samples from HIV patients could capture immune perturbation and reconstitution was tested in the study.

Using SuperScript III with primers targeting the alpha and beta constant regions, 500 ng of RNA was reverse transcribed. Separate alpha and beta chain libraries were made by chain-specific third strand synthesis with multiplexing indices. To avoid primer bias, the protocol used one single primer pair to amplify every rearrangement within a chain, and the protocol also attached molecular barcodes to each cDNA molecule. Purified cDNA was ligated with T4 RNA Ligase 1 onto a 5' RACE adapter bearing a random hexamer and the SP2 sequencing primer site. With slow temperature ramps used to favor optimal annealing, second strand synthesis was primed from the SP2 site with Phusion polymerase. The 12-nucleotide barcode on each molecule comprised two random hexamer sequences, both introduced before amplification and concatenated. P5 and P7 adapter elements plus a second index were added in a short first PCR, which was followed by an approximately 20-cycle amplification PCR with P5s and P7 primers. Libraries received approximately 25 PCR cycles in total, were quantified on a Qubit, sized on a Bioanalyzer, and diluted to approximately 4 nM. Normalized libraries were sequenced on an Illumina MiSeq with 2 x 250 paired-end kits. Into around 9.8 ul Tris-Cl, the reverse transcription reactions were eluted following cleanup on MinElute columns. The adapter ligations were run for 23 hours at 16 degrees C, and AMPure XP beads at a 1:1 ratio were afterwards used to clean them. The authors' analysis ran thus. Demultiplexed FASTQ files were processed with a modified Decombinator by which V, J, insert and barcode information was output. Any sequence that shared a barcode yet differed from the dominant sequence was discarded as an error, and the number of original cDNA molecules was estimated by counting barcodes clustered at Levenshtein distance 3. The R packages ineq, vegan, igraph and RCytoscape were used for downstream analyses, with IMGT nomenclature and CDR3 definitions applied. To avoid skew from clonal expansion, each TCR was counted once, and V gene usage was computed over distinct sequences. Within a donor, similarity networks joined unique CDR3 amino acid sequences in every case where two of them were separated by a single Levenshtein edit. Published HIV-specific CDR3s (around 83 alpha, approximately 700 beta) and CMV-specific CDR3s (roughly 13 alpha, some 230 beta) were assembled and queried against the repertoires. Random subsampling to size-matched repertoires showed patients' decreased diversity was not caused by their lower sequence numbers. TCRdb reprocessed the public reads (quality trimming at Q25 with fastp, clone calling with MiXCR) and kept in-frame beta chains. Each CDR3 protein gets just one entry, which takes the most common genes and DNA from the rows behind it. The V and J calls and clone size are TCRdb's, not the authors'. The sample table contains roughly 14,000 distinct CDR3 sequences; only one count was recorded for 12% of them. Roughly 40% of the sample is held by the ten biggest clonotypes.

What the research found in general, with its limitations: Comparisons were complicated by unequal numbers of distinct sequences between patients and controls, and rare events from HIV-infected data were overweighted by size-matching. Alpha-chain CDR3s from MAIT cells occurred at high frequency in healthy controls but were severely depleted in HIV+ repertoires. Oligoclonality may be reflected in the significantly higher mean Gini indices of HIV-infected repertoires compared with controls. HIV-associated CDR3s exhibited a significant reduction in frequency during therapy, whereas CMV-associated CDR3s exhibited no significant change, although the majority increased in frequency. Alpha-beta chain pairing was not determined in the samples. In the study, no determination of donor HLA types was made. The observed differences in diversity could not be explained by the slight differences in age and sex profiles between the study cohorts. Healthy control repertoires showed roughly threefold more distinct CDR3s and higher Shannon diversity than untreated HIV+ repertoires. Only about three months of therapy was reflected in the treated samples, a period arguably too short to observe immune reconstitution given low adult thymic output. Processing was restricted to sixteen HIV-infected individuals, which the authors judged to be a major constraint on the generalizability of the findings. Significantly different mean usage between HIV-infected patients and controls was observed for eight alpha and eight beta V genes. Both the Jaccard index and the count of highly shared sequences showed that healthy controls shared more CDR3s between individuals than HIV+ patients did. Size-matched repertoire data did not replicate the apparent post-therapy recovery of the Gini index in HIV-infected patients. Sequencing depth was restricted by the use of whole blood, which also prevented the dynamics of distinct T-cell subpopulations from being separated.

This clonotype was counted a single time. Its antigen is still unknown. The record has no base qualities; no much larger clone is one base away. One read amounts to weak evidence. After antiretroviral therapy began, follow-up blood was collected from HIV-infected patients roughly three months, about 14 weeks, later. Whole blood was used without fractionating the cells, so the repertoire represented all peripheral T cells without sorting. A roughly 2.5 ml sample of peripheral blood was drawn into Tempus tubes for RNA extraction. Patients were deemed ineligible for enrollment if they had febrile or AIDS-related illness, tumors, hepatitis B or C coinfection, immunomodulatory therapy, recent vaccination or treatment interruptions. Residual genomic DNA was removed with the TURBO-DNase kit and globin mRNA was depleted with GLOBINclear. V is pruned by 7 bases and J by 5 bases, leaving 6 bases of the junction without a gene match. The germline V gene specifies ENHRY as CDR1 and SYGVKD as CDR2. The CDR3 spans 13 residues, from the cysteine through the phenylalanine. The kept DNA is CDR3 alone, 39 bases in frame from the first base.

This TCR derives from an adult with HIV infection. The donor label of this sample is uncertain. This receptor chain uses TRBV10-3 and TRBJ1-1; 8 bases in the junction line up with TRBD1. The sequencing used blood, collected during antiretroviral therapy. The CDR3 reads CAINDRGGTEAFF. The sequenced DNA: TGTGCCATCAATGACAGGGGAGGAACTGAAGCTTTCTTT.